This note documents a single T cell receptor (beta chain) sequence. Its cognate antigen is unknown. The sample belongs to a study of OX40 agonist ivuxolimab in advanced cancers. Germline V gives CDR1 MRHNA, CDR2 SNTAGT. The ends lost 6 bases at V and 4 bases at J; junction bases unmatched: 10. There are 15 residues in the CDR3. Using immunoSEQ multiplex PCR, the repertoire was profiled, and TCRdb retains in-frame clones only, with some absent. The data contain about 67,000 clones, approximately 90% of them seen just once; the ten biggest clones take up about 2%. Study-wide findings and caveats: CD8+ T cells (on average) carried more expanded clones than CD4+ T cells.

This sequence was found in an adult with an advanced solid tumor such as melanoma, head and neck, liver or kidney cancer. The V gene is TRBV6-4, the J gene TRBJ2-7; 9 bases match TRBD1. The sequenced sample was CD4+ or CD8+ T cells sorted from blood, obtained in a trial of the OX40 agonist ivuxolimab. The CDR3 region is CASSPMGTGPYEQYF. CDR3 nucleotide sequence: TGTGCCAGCAGCCCCATGGGGACAGGGCCATACGAGCAGTACTTC.